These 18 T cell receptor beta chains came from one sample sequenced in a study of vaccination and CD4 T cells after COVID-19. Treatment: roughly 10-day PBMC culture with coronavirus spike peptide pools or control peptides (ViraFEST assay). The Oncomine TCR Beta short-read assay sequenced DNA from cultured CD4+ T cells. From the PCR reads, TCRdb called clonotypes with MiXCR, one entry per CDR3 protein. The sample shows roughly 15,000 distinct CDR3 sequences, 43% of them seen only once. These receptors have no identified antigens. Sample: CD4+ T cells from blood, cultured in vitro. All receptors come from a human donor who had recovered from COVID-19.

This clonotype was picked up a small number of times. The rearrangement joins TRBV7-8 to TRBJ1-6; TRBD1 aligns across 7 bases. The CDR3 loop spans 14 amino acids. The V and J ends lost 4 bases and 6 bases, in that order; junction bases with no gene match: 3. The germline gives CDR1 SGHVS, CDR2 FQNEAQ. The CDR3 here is CASSSRDSNSPLHF. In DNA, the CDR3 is TGTGCCAGCAGCTCCAGGGACAGTAATTCACCCCTCCACTTT.

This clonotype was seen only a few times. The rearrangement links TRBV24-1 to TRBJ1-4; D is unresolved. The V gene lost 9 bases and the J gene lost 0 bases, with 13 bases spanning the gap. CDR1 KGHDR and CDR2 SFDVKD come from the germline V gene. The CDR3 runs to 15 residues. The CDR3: CATFGSPATNEKLFF. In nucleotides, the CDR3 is TGTGCCACCTTTGGGTCCCCCGCAACTAATGAAAAACTGTTTTTT.

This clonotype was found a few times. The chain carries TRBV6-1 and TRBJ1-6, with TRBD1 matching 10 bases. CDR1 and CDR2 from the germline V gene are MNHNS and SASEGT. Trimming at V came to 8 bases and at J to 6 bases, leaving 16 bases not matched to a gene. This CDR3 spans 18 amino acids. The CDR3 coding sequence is TGTGCCAGCGCCTCCGGGACAGGGGTTTCTCTTGGTAATTCACCCCTCCACTTT. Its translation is CASASGTGVSLGNSPLHF.

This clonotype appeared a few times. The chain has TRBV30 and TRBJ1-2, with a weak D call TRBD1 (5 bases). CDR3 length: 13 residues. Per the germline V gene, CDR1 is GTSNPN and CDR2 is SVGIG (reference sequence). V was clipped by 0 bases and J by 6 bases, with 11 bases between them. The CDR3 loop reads CAWSVSWGDGYTF. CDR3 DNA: TGTGCCTGGAGTGTCTCCTGGGGCGATGGCTACACCTTC.

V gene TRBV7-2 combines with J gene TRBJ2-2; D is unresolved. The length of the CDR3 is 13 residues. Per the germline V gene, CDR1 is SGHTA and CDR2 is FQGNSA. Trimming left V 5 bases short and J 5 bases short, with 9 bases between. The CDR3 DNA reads TGTGCCAGCAGCGCGCGGAAGACCGGGGAGCTGTTTTTT. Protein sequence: CASSARKTGELFF.

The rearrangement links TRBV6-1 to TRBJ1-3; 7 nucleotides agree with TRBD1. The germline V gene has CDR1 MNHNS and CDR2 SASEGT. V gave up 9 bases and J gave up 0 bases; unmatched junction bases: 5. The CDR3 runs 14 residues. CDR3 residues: CASTDRASGNTIYF. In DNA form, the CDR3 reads TGTGCCAGTACCGACAGGGCCTCTGGAAACACCATATATTTT.

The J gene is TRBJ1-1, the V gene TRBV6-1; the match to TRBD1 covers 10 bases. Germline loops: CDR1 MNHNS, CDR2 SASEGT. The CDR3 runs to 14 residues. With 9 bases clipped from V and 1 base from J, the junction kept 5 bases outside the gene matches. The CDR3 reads CASHRDRGNTEAFF. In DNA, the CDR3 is TGTGCCAGTCACCGGGACAGGGGGAACACTGAAGCTTTCTTT.

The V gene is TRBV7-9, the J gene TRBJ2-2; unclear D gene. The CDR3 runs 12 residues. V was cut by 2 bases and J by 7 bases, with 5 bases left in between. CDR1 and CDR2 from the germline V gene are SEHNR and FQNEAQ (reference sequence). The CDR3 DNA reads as TGTGCCAGCAGCTTATCGGTCGGGGAGCTGTTTTTT. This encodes CASSLSVGELFF.

The CDR3 loop is CSAGGGKAEAFF. The DNA of the CDR3 is TGCAGTGCCGGGGGGGGGAAGGCCGAAGCTTTCTTT. The chain links TRBV20-1 to TRBJ1-1; a weak D match, TRBD1 (5 bases). The germline gives CDR1 DFQATT, CDR2 SNEGSKA (reference sequence). V shed 6 bases and J shed 8 bases, with 16 bases lying between them. This CDR3 region has 12 residues.

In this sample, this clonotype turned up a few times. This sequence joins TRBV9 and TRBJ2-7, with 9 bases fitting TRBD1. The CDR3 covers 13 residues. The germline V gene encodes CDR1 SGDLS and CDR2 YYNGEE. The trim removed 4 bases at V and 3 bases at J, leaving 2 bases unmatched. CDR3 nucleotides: TGTGCCAGCAGCTCGACAGGGGGCTACGAGCAGTACTTC. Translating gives CASSSTGGYEQYF.

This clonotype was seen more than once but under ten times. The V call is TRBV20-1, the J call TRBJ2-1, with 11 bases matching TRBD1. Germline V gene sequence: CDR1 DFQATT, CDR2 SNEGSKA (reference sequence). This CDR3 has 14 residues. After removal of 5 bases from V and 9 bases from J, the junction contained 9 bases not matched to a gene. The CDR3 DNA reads TGCAGTGCTCCCTCGGACAGGGGGCTCGGTGAGCAGTTCTTC. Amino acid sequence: CSAPSDRGLGEQFF.

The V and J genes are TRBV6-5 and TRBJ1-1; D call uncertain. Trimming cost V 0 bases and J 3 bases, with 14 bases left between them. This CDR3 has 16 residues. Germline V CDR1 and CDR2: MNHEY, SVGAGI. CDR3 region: CASSYSRLGPDTEAFF. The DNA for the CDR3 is TGTGCCAGCAGTTACTCGAGGCTCGGTCCGGACACTGAAGCTTTCTTT.

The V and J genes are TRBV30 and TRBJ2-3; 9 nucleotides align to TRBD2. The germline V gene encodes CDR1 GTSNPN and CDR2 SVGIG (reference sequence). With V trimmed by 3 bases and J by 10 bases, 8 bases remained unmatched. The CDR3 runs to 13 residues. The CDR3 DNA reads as TGTGCCTGGAGCCGTCCGGGACTAGCTTCGCAGTATTTT. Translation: CAWSRPGLASQYF.

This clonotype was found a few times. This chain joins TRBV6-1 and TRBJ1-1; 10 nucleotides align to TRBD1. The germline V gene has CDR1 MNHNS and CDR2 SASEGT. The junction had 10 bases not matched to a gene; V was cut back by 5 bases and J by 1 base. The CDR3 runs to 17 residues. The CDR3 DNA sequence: TGTGCCAGCAGTCATCCGGGGACAGGGGCCCAGAACACTGAAGCTTTCTTT. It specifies CASSHPGTGAQNTEAFF.

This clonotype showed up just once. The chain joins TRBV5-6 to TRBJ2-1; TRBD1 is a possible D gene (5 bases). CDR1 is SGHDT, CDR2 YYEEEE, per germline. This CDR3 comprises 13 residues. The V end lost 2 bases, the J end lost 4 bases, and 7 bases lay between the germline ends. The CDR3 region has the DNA TGTGCCAGCAGCTTCCAGGGTTACAATGAGCAGTTCTTC. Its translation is CASSFQGYNEQFF.

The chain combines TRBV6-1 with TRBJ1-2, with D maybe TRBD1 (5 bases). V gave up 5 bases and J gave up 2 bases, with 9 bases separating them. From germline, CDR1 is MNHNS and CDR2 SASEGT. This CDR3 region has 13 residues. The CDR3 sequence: CASSRQLNYGYTF. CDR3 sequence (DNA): TGTGCCAGCAGTCGACAGCTAAACTATGGCTACACCTTC.

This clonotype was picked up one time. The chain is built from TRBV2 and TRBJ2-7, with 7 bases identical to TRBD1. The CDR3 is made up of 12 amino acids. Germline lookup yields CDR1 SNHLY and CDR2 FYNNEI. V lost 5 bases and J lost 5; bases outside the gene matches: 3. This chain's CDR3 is CASSLDRDEQYF. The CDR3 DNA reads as TGTGCCAGCAGTTTAGACAGGGACGAGCAGTACTTC.

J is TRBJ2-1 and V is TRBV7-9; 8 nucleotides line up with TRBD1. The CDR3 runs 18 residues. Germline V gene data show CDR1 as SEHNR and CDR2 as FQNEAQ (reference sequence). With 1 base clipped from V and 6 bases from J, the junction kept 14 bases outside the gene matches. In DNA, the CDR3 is TGTGCCAGCAGCTTAGGGGGCGTATATGGACAGGGTCGCAATGAGCAGTTCTTC. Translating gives CASSLGGVYGQGRNEQFF.